Presented here are 3 T cell receptor beta chains from one specimen sequenced in a study of blood T cells in healthy people across ages. The second PCR ran about 6 to 11 cycles with a sample-barcoded 5' primer and J-beta primers. TCRdb reanalysed the 5' RACE reads using MiXCR and keeps one entry per CDR3 protein. This table holds about a million distinct CDR3 sequences, roughly 43% found once. Sequencing input: blood. The receptors here all came from a man aged 30 to 39 in good health.

The V and J genes are TRBV2 and TRBJ2-6; D is ambiguous. Trimming shortened V by 8 bases and J by 0 bases, and 8 bases separated the two germline ends. The CDR3 sequence is 14 residues long. Germline CDR1 is SNHLY and CDR2 is FYNNEI. CDR3 in DNA: TGTGCCAGCCTTCGAGACTCTGGGGCCAACGTCCTGACTTTC. Protein: CASLRDSGANVLTF. Filled out from reference TRBV2 and TRBJ2-6, the complete variable domain reads EPEVTQTPSHQVTQMGQEVILRCVPISNHLYFYWYRQILGQKVEFLVSFYNNEISEKSEIFDDQFSVERPDGSNFTLKIRSTKLEDSAMYFCASLRDSGANVLTFGAGSRLTVL.

About this clonotype itself: A clone one base away is much larger, so this may be a read error. The genes are TRBV4-2 and TRBJ1-2; 7 nucleotides line up with TRBD1. From germline, CDR1 is LGHNA and CDR2 YNFKEQ. The V segment lost 2 bases and the J segment 5 bases; nucleotides outside the gene matches: 5. This CDR3 region has 14 residues. For the CDR3, the DNA is TGTGCCAGCAGCCAAAGAGGGACAGCGTATGGCTACACCTTC. Protein product: CASSQRGTAYGYTF.

The rearrangement links TRBV4-1 to TRBJ1-2; 7 bases align to TRBD1. The J segment lost 5 bases and the V segment lost 0 bases, leaving 6 bases of the junction unmatched. Germline V gene lookup returns CDR1 MGHRA and CDR2 YSYEKL. The CDR3 loop spans 15 amino acids. The CDR3 sequence: CASSQDSGTVYGYTF. The DNA for the CDR3 is TGCGCCAGCAGCCAAGATTCCGGGACAGTTTATGGCTACACCTTC.